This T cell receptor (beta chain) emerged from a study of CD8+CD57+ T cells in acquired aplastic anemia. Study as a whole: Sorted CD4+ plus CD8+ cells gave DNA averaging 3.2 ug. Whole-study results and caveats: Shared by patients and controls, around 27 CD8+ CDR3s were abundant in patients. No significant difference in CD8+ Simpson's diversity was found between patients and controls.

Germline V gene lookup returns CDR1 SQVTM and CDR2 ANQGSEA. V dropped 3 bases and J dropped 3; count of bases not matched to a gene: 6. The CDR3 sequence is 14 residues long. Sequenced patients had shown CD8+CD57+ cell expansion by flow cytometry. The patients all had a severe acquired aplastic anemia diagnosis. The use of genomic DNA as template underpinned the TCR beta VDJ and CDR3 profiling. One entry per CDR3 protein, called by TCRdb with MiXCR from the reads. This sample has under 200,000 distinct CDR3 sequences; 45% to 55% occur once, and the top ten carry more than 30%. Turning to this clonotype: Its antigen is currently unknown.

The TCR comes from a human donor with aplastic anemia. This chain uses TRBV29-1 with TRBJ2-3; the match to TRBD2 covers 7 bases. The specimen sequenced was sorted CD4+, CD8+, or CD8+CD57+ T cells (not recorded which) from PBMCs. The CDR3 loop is CSVDGLGRTDTQYF. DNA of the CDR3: TGCAGCGTTGACGGACTAGGTAGAACAGATACGCAGTATTTT.